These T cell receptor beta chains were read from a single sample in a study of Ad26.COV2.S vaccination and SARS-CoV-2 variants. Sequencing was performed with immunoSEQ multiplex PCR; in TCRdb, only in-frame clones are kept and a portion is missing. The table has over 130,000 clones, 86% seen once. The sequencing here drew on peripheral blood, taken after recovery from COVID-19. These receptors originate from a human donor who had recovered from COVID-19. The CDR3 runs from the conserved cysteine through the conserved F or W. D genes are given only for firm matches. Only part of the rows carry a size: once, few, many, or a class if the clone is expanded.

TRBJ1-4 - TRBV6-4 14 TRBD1 TGTGCCAGCCCCTCGACAGGGCTACGCGAAAAACTGTTTTTT CASPSTGLREKLFF
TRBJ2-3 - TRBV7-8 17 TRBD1 TGTGCCAGCAGCTTAGCATTGGGCAGGGGGCATGCAGATACGCAGTATTTT CASSLALGRGHADTQYF
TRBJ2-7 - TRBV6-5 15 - TGTGCCAGCACCCGAATCCGGATAAGCTTCTACGAGCAGTACTTC CASTRIRISFYEQYF
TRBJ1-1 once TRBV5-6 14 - TGTGCCAGCAGCTTGCCGGGGCTTAACACTGAAGCTTTCTTT CASSLPGLNTEAFF
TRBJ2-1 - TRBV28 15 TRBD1 TGTGCCAGCAGTCCGGCCGGGACAGGGAACAATGAGCAGTTCTTC CASSPAGTGNNEQFF
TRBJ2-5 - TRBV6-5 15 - TGTGCCAGCAGTTACTCAGTGCGGCAAAAAGGGACCCAGTACTTC CASSYSVRQKGTQYF
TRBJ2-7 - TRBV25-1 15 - TGTGCCAGCAGTGAATCAGGGGCCGGCTCCTACGAGCAGTACTTC CASSESGAGSYEQYF
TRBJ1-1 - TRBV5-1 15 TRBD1 TGCGCCAGCAGCTCCGGGACAGGGATGAACACTGAAGCTTTCTTT CASSSGTGMNTEAFF
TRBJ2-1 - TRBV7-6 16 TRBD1 TGTGCCAGCAGCCTAAGTAGGACAGGAGTTGACAATGAGCAGTTCTTC CASSLSRTGVDNEQFF
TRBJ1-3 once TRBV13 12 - TGTGCCAGCAGCTTATACGTTCAGGACCGCTATTTT CASSLYVQDRYF
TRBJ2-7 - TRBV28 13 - TGTGCCAGCAGGACAGGCAGCTCCTACGAGCAGTACTTC CASRTGSSYEQYF
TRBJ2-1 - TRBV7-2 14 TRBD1 TGTGCCAGCAGCATCGGACAGGGCTACAATGAGCAGTTCTTC CASSIGQGYNEQFF
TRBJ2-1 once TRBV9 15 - TGTGCCAGCAGCGTAGTAGGGGGGAATCCAAATGAGCAGTTCTTC CASSVVGGNPNEQFF
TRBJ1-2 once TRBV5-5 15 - TGTGCCAGCAGCTTGAGACAGTACCTTAACTATGGCTACACCTTC CASSLRQYLNYGYTF
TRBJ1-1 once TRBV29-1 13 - TGCAGCGAGCGTCCCCTCCTGGGCACTGAAGCTTTCTTT CSERPLLGTEAFF